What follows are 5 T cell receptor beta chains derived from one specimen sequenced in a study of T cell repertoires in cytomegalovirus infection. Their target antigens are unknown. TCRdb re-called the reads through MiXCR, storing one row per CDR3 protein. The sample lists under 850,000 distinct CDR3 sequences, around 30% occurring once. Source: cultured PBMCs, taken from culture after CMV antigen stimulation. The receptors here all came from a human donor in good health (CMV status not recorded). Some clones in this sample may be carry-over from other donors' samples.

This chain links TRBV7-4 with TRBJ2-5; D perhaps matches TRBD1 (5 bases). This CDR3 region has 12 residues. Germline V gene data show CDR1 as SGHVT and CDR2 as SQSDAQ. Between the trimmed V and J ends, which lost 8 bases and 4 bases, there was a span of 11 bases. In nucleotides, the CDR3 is TGTGCCAGCTCAGGGCCGGGAGAGACCCAGTACTTC. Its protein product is CASSGPGETQYF.

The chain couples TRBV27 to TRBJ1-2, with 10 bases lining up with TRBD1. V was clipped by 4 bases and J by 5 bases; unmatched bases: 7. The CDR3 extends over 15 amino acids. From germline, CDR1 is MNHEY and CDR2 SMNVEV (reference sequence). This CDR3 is CASSSARTGGYGYTF. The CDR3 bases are TGTGCCAGCAGTTCCGCTCGGACAGGGGGGTATGGCTACACCTTC.

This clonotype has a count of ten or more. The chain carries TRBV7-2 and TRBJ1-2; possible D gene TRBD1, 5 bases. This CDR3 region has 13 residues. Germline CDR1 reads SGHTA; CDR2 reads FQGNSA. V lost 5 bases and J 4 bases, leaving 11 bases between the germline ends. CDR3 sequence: CASSTRQSYGYTF. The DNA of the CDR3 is TGTGCCAGCAGCACAAGACAGTCCTATGGCTACACCTTC. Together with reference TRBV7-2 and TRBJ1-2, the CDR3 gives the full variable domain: GAGVSQSPSNKVTEKGKDVELRCDPISGHTALYWYRQSLGQGLEFLIYFQGNSAPDKSGLPSDRFSAERTGGSVSTLTIQRTQQEDSAVYLCASSTRQSYGYTFGSGTRLTVV.

In DNA form, the CDR3 reads TGCAGTGCCCAGGGCGGGAGAAAGTACGAGCAGTACTTC. This encodes CSAQGGRKYEQYF. This chain links TRBV20-1 with TRBJ2-7; 7 nucleotides line up with TRBD2. This CDR3 comprises 13 residues. Unmatched junction bases numbered 9, after V lost 6 bases and J lost 4 bases. Germline-derived CDR1 and CDR2 are DFQATT and SNEGSKA (reference sequence).

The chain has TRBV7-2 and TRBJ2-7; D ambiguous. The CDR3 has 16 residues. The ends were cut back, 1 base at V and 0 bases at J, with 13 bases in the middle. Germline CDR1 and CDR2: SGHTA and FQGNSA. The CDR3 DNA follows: TGTGCCAGCAGCTTAGTAGGTACGGCCGGCTCCTACGAGCAGTACTTC. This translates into CASSLVGTAGSYEQYF.